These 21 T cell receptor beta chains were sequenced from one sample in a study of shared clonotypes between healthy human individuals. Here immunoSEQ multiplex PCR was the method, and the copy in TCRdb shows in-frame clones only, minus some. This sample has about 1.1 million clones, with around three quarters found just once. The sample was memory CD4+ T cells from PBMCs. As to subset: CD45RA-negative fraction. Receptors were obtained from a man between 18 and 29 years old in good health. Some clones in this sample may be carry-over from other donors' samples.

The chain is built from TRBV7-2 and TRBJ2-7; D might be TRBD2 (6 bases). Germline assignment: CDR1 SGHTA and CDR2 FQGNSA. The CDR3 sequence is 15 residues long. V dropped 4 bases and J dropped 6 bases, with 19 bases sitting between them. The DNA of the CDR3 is TGTGCCAGCAGCTCCCGTAGGAGGGGCCCTTTCGAGCAGTACTTC. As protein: CASSSRRRGPFEQYF.

The CDR3 reads CASRARAGGYTF. CDR3 nucleotides: TGTGCCAGCAGGGCCCGCGCCGGGGGCTACACCTTC. The chain uses TRBV7-8 and TRBJ1-2; D call uncertain. The germline CDR1 and CDR2 sequences are SGHVS and FQNEAQ. Trimming shortened V by 6 bases and J by 8 bases, and 13 bases separated the two germline ends. The CDR3 length is 12 residues.

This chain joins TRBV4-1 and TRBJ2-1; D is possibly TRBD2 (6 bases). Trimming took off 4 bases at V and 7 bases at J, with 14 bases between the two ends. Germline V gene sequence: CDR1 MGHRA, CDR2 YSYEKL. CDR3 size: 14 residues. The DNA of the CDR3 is TGCGCCAGCAGCCGACTGGGGGGAGTTAATGAGCAGTTCTTC. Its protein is CASSRLGGVNEQFF.

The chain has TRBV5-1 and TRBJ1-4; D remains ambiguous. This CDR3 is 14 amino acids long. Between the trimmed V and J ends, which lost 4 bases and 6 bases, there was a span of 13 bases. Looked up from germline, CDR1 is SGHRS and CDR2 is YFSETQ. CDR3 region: CASSLAGNDEKLFF. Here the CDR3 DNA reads TGCGCCAGCAGCCTCGCGGGTAATGATGAAAAACTGTTTTTT.

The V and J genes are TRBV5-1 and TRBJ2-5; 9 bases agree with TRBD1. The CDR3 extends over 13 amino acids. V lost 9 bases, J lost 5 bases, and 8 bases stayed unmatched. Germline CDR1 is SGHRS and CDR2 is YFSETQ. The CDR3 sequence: CATRTGAKETQYF. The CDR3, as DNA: TGCGCCACCCGGACAGGGGCGAAGGAGACCCAGTACTTC.

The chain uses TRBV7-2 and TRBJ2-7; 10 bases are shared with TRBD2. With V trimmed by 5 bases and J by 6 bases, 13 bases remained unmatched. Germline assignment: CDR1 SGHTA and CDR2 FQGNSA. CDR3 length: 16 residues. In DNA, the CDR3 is TGTGCCAGCAGCCAAGACCCCCGGGCTAGCGGGGGCGAGCAGTACTTC. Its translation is CASSQDPRASGGEQYF.

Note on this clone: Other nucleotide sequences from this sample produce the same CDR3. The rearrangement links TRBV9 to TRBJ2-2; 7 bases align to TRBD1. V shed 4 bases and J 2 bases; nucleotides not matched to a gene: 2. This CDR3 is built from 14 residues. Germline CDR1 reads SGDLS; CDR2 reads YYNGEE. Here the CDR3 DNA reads TGTGCCAGCAGCCGGGACAGAAACACCGGGGAGCTGTTTTTT. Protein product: CASSRDRNTGELFF.

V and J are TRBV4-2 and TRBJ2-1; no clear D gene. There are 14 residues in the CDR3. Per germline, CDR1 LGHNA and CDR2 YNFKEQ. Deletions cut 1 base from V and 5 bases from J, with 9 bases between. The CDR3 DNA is TGTGCCAGCAGCCAAGGGGGATCCAACAATGAGCAGTTCTTC. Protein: CASSQGGSNNEQFF.

The chain's CDR3 is CASSSLAGRGYSYEQYF. CDR3 in DNA: TGTGCCAGCAGTTCTCTAGCGGGGAGGGGGTACTCCTACGAGCAGTACTTC. The rearrangement joins TRBV28 to TRBJ2-7; 9 bases are a match to TRBD2. Unmatched junction bases numbered 10, after V lost 4 bases and J lost 0 bases. The CDR3 has 17 amino acids. Germline lookup yields CDR1 MDHEN and CDR2 SYDVKM.

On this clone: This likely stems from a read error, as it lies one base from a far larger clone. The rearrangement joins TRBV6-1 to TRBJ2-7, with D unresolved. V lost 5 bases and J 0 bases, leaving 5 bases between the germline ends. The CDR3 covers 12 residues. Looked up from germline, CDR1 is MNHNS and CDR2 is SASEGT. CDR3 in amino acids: CASSPPSYEQYF. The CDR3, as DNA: TGTGCCAGCAGTCCCCCCTCCTACGAGCAGTACTTC.

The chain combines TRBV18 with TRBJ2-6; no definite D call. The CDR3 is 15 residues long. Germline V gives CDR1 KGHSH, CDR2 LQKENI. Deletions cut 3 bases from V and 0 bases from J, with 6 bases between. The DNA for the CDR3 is TGTGCCAGCTCACCTATGAACTCTGGGGCCAACGTCCTGACTTTC. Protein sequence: CASSPMNSGANVLTF. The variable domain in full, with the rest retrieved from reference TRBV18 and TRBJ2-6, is NAGVMQNPRHLVRRRGQEARLRCSPMKGHSHVYWYRQLPEEGLKFMVYLQKENIIDESGMPKERFSAEFPKEGPSILRIQQVVRGDSAAYFCASSPMNSGANVLTFGAGSRLTVL.

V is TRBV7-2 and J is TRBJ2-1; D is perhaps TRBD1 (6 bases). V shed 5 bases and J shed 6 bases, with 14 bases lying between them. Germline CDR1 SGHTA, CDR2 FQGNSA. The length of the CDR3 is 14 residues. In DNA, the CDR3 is TGTGCCAGCAGCCCCGGGACAAGGGCCAATGAGCAGTTCTTC. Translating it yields CASSPGTRANEQFF. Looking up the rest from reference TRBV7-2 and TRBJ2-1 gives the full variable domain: GAGVSQSPSNKVTEKGKDVELRCDPISGHTALYWYRQSLGQGLEFLIYFQGNSAPDKSGLPSDRFSAERTGGSVSTLTIQRTQQEDSAVYLCASSPGTRANEQFFGPGTRLTVL.

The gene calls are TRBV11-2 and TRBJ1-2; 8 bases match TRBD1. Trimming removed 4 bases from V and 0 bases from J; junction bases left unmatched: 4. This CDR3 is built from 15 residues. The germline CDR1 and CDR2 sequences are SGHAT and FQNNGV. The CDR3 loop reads CASSWTGTSNYGYTF. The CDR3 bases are TGTGCCAGCAGCTGGACAGGGACGTCTAACTATGGCTACACCTTC.

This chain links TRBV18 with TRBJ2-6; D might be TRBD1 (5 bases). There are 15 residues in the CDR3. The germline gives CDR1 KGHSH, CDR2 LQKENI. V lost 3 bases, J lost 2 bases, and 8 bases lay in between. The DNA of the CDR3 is TGTGCCAGCTCACCGACAGAGGCTGGGGCCAACGTCCTGACTTTC. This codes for CASSPTEAGANVLTF.

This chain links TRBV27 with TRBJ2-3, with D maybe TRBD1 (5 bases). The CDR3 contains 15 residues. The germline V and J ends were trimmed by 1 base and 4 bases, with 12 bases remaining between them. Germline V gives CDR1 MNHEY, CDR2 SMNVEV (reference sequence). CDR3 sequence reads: CASSLLSQGPDTQYF. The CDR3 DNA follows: TGTGCCAGCAGTTTATTGTCCCAGGGCCCAGATACGCAGTATTTT.

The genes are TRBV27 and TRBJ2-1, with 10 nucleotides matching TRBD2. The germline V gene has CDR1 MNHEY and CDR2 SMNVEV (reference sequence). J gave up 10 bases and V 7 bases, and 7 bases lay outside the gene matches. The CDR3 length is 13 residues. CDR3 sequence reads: CASKYQAGGEQFF. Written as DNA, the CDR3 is TGTGCCAGCAAATATCAAGCGGGAGGGGAGCAGTTCTTC.

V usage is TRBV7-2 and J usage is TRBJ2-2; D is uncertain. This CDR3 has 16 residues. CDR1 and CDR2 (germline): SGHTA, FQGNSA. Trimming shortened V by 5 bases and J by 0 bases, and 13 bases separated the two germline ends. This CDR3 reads CASSVNNWANTGELFF. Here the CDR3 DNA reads TGTGCCAGCAGCGTCAACAACTGGGCGAACACCGGGGAGCTGTTTTTT.

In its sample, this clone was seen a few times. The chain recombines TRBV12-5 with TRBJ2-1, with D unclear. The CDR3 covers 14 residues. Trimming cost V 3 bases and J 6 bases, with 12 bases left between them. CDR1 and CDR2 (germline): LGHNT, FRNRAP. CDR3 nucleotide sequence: TGTGCTAGTGGTTTAGGCAGCGTCGGCAATGAGCAGTTCTTC. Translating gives CASGLGSVGNEQFF.

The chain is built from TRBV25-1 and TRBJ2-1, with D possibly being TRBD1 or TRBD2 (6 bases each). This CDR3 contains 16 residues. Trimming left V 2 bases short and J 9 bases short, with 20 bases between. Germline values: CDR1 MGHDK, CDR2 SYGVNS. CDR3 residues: CASSEGSPGEDGEQFF. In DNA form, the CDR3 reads TGTGCCAGCAGTGAAGGAAGCCCAGGGGAGGACGGTGAGCAGTTCTTC.

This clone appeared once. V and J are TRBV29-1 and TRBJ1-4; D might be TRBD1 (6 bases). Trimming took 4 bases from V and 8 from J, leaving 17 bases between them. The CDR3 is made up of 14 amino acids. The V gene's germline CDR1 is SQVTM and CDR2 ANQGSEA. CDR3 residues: CSVVPSGDREKLFF. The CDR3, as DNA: TGCAGCGTTGTCCCTAGCGGCGACAGGGAAAAACTGTTTTTT.

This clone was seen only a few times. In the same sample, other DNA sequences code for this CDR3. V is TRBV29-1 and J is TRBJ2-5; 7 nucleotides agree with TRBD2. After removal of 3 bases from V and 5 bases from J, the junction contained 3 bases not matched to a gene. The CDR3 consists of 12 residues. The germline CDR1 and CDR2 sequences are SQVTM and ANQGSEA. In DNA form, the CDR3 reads TGCAGCGTTGAGACCGGGGGGGAGACCCAGTACTTC. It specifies CSVETGGETQYF.